The 20 T cell receptor beta chains in this list originate from one sample, sequenced in a study of a mutant IDH1 vaccine in newly diagnosed glioma. Time point noted: week 23, last vaccination. The vaccine gave 300 ug of a 20-mer mutant IDH1 peptide subcutaneously per dose. For these TCRs, the target antigens are not known. Sequencing was performed with immunoSEQ multiplex PCR; in TCRdb, only in-frame clones are kept and a portion is missing. The sample contains roughly 60,000 clones, about 85% of which appear only once. The sample here was PBMCs, taken from a glioma patient whose treatment included an IDH1 peptide vaccine. Source of these receptors: a young man with glioma.

In this sample, this clone turned up a few times. For the CDR3, the DNA is TGCGCCAGCAGTGCGACAGGAGAATACGAGCAGTACTTC. This translates into CASSATGEYEQYF. The V and J genes are TRBV5-1 and TRBJ2-7; a possible D gene is TRBD1 (6 bases). This CDR3 contains 13 residues. V was cut by 5 bases and J by 4 bases, with 13 bases left in between. Germline V gene lookup returns CDR1 SGHRS and CDR2 YFSETQ.

The chain joins TRBV19 to TRBJ1-2, with 8 bases matching TRBD1. The V gene's germline CDR1 is LNHDA and CDR2 SQIVND (reference sequence). J was trimmed by 3 bases and V by 0 bases; bases with no gene match: 9. The CDR3 runs to 17 residues. The CDR3 region has the DNA TGTGCCAGTAGTATAGAGACAGGGGCTAGAAACTACTATGGCTACACCTTC. Protein: CASSIETGARNYYGYTF.

Only a few counts were recorded for this clone. V usage is TRBV6-1 and J usage is TRBJ1-4; D uncertain. Germline CDR1 is MNHNS and CDR2 is SASEGT. The CDR3 loop spans 14 amino acids. Trimming removed 6 bases at V and 8 bases at J, with 16 bases between. CDR3 DNA: TGTGCCAGCAGGGAACAAGAACTCTGGGAAAAACTGTTTTTT. Translating gives CASREQELWEKLFF.

The rearrangement joins TRBV10-2 to TRBJ1-3, with D possibly matching TRBD1 (5 bases). The CDR3 length is 15 residues. Germline lookup yields CDR1 WSHSY and CDR2 SAAADI. V dropped 7 bases and J dropped 2 bases, with 15 bases sitting between them. Here the CDR3 reads CASIERGRAGNTIYF. The CDR3 DNA sequence: TGCGCCAGCATCGAGAGGGGAAGGGCTGGAAACACCATATATTTT.

The V gene is TRBV18, the J gene TRBJ2-5, with D perhaps given as TRBD1 or TRBD2 (5 bases each). The CDR3 has 14 amino acids. With 3 bases removed from V and 1 base from J, the gap between germline ends came to 9 bases. Germline values: CDR1 KGHSH, CDR2 LQKENI. CDR3 DNA sequence: TGTGCCAGCTCACCGGGACGGGGCCAAGAGACCCAGTACTTC. Amino acids: CASSPGRGQETQYF.

Comments on this clone: The junction shows a germline mismatch at one end, possibly a read error. V and J are TRBV28 and TRBJ2-7, with 12 bases matching TRBD1. Germline V gene data show CDR1 as MDHEN and CDR2 as SYDVKM. This CDR3 spans 12 amino acids. CDR3 bases: TGTGCCAGCAGTACGGGACAGGGGGCTCTGGGCTTC. Amino acid sequence: CASSTGQGALGF.

The chain recombines TRBV6-5 with TRBJ1-3; 7 nucleotides match TRBD1. After removal of 0 bases from V and 4 bases from J, the junction contained 3 bases not matched to a gene. The CDR3 loop spans 15 amino acids. Germline CDR1 MNHEY, CDR2 SVGAGI. CDR3 residues: CASSYSRGQGNTIYF. In DNA form, the CDR3 reads TGTGCCAGCAGTTACTCGAGGGGGCAAGGAAACACCATATATTTT.

This clone was seen a handful of times. The genes are TRBV11-2 and TRBJ1-2; D unresolved. CDR3 size: 15 residues. The V and J ends lost 6 bases and 0 bases respectively, with 14 bases between them. Germline values: CDR1 SGHAT, CDR2 FQNNGV. DNA of the CDR3: TGTGCCAGCAGTTCAACCTCCACGTCTAACTATGGCTACACCTTC. This translates into CASSSTSTSNYGYTF.

This clone has a handful of counts. The chain is built from TRBV7-6 and TRBJ1-5; a possible D gene is TRBD1 (6 bases). Trimming stripped 4 bases from V and 7 bases from J, with 11 bases between. In germline, CDR1 is SGHVS, CDR2 FNYEAQ. The CDR3 sequence is 13 residues long. CDR3 in amino acids: CASSSRTDQPQHF. The CDR3 DNA reads TGTGCCAGCAGCTCCAGGACAGACCAGCCCCAGCATTTT.

The chain joins TRBV2 to TRBJ1-2; D is unresolved. Germline CDR1 SNHLY, CDR2 FYNNEI. This CDR3 is 13 amino acids long. Between the trimmed V and J ends, which lost 4 bases and 8 bases, there was a span of 14 bases. CDR3 in DNA: TGTGCCAGCAGTGGACGGGCGGGCAGCGGCTACACCTTC. Translated: CASSGRAGSGYTF.

V and J are TRBV6-5 and TRBJ2-3, with TRBD2 as a possible D gene (5 bases). Per germline, CDR1 MNHEY and CDR2 SVGAGI. The V gene lost 4 bases and the J gene lost 7 bases, with 12 bases spanning the gap. The CDR3 covers 13 residues. CDR3 in amino acids: CASSSQDSNTQYF. The DNA of the CDR3 is TGTGCCAGCAGTTCCCAGGACTCCAATACGCAGTATTTT.

The gene calls are TRBV6-6 and TRBJ1-2; unclear D gene. With 0 bases removed from V and 8 bases from J, the gap between germline ends came to 19 bases. The CDR3 length is 16 residues. Germline V gives CDR1 MNHNY, CDR2 SVGAGI (reference sequence). CDR3 region: CASSYSAADRLSGYTF. The CDR3 nucleotides are TGTGCCAGCAGTTACTCTGCGGCAGATCGCCTGTCCGGCTACACCTTC.

V is TRBV19 and J is TRBJ1-6; weak D call: TRBD1 (5 bases). The CDR3 sequence is 15 residues long. The germline gives CDR1 LNHDA, CDR2 SQIVND (reference sequence). The germline V and J ends were trimmed by 2 bases and 6 bases, with 11 bases remaining between them. The CDR3 spells CASSITRTLNSPLHF. The CDR3 DNA follows: TGTGCCAGTAGTATAACCAGGACACTTAATTCACCCCTCCACTTT.

Points on this clone: This sample includes further DNA sequences coding for the same CDR3. CDR3 protein: CASSEAGGRQETQYF. Here the CDR3 DNA reads TGCGCCAGCAGTGAGGCGGGGGGGCGTCAAGAGACCCAGTACTTC. This chain connects TRBV10-2 to TRBJ2-5; 9 bases line up with TRBD2. Germline-derived CDR1 and CDR2 are WSHSY and SAAADI. The CDR3 has 15 amino acids. Unmatched junction bases numbered 3, after V lost 2 bases and J lost 2 bases.

The V call is TRBV28, the J call TRBJ1-3; D gene ambiguous. With 6 bases removed from V and 8 bases from J, the gap between germline ends came to 20 bases. Germline CDR1 reads MDHEN; CDR2 reads SYDVKM. CDR3 size: 15 residues. CDR3 sequence: CASRADLGPLDTIYF. CDR3 DNA sequence: TGTGCCAGCAGGGCCGATCTAGGACCTTTAGACACCATATATTTT.

The chain combines TRBV19 with TRBJ2-5; a weak D match, TRBD2 (6 bases). The J call may be mistaken, given a closer DNA end match to TRBJ2-7. Germline-derived CDR1 and CDR2 are LNHDA and SQIVND (reference sequence). The CDR3 is made up of 15 amino acids. DNA for the CDR3: TGTGCCAGTAGTACCGGGACTCCCGAATCCTACGAGCAGTACTTC. Translation: CASSTGTPESYEQYF.

This rearrangement joins TRBV2 to TRBJ1-3; D remains unclear. The ends were cut back, 6 bases at V and 2 bases at J, with 11 bases in the middle. Germline assignment: CDR1 SNHLY and CDR2 FYNNEI. This CDR3 comprises 14 residues. The chain's CDR3 is CASRDKATGNTIYF. As DNA, the CDR3 is TGTGCCAGCAGAGATAAGGCAACTGGAAACACCATATATTTT.

The chain carries TRBV7-8 and TRBJ2-3; 8 bases fit TRBD2. Per the germline V gene, CDR1 is SGHVS and CDR2 is FQNEAQ. V lost 6 bases to trimming and J lost 2 bases; unmatched junction nucleotides: 7. The CDR3 has 15 residues. The CDR3 DNA is TGTGCCAGCAGACTCGGCGGGGGGACCACAGATACGCAGTATTTT. Translated: CASRLGGGTTDTQYF. Complete variable domain (other parts from reference TRBV7-8 and TRBJ2-3): GAGVSQSPRYKVAKRGQDVALRCDPISGHVSLFWYQQALGQGPEFLTYFQNEAQLDKSGLPSDRFFAERPEGSVSTLKIQRTQQEDSAVYLCASRLGGGTTDTQYFGPGTRLTVL.

This chain uses TRBV2 with TRBJ1-1; D gene ambiguous. The CDR3 is 12 amino acids. Germline lookup yields CDR1 SNHLY and CDR2 FYNNEI. V lost 8 bases, J lost 1 base, and 8 bases lay in between. The CDR3 is CASGPENTEAFF. In DNA form, the CDR3 reads TGTGCCAGCGGCCCAGAGAACACTGAAGCTTTCTTT.

Written as DNA, the CDR3 is TGTGCCAGCAGCCGGGGTAGGAACTCCTACGAGCAGTACTTC. Translating gives CASSRGRNSYEQYF. This chain joins TRBV13 and TRBJ2-7, with D possibly being TRBD2 (5 bases). In germline, CDR1 is PRHDT, CDR2 FYEKMQ (reference sequence). The CDR3 sequence is 14 residues long. V was pared by 5 bases and J by 0 bases, with 11 bases between. The full variable domain, its missing parts supplied by reference TRBV13 and TRBJ2-7, is AAGVIQSPRHLIKEKRETATLKCYPIPRHDTVYWYQQGPGQDPQFLISFYEKMQSDKGSIPDRFSAQQFSDYHSELNMSSLELGDSALYFCASSRGRNSYEQYFGPGTRLTVT.